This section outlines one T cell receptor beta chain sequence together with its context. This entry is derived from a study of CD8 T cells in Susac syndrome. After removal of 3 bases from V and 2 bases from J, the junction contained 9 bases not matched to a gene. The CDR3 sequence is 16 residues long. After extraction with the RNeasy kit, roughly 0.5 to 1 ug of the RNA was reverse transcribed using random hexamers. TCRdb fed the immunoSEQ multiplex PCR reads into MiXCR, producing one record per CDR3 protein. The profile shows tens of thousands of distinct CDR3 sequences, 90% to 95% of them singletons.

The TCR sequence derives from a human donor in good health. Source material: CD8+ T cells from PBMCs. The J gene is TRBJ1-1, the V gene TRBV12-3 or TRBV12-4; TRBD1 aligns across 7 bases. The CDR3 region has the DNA TGTGCCAGCAGTTTTTCCAGGGGGGTGCTAAACACTGAAGCTTTCTTT. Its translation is CASSFSRGVLNTEAFF.